Following are 5 T cell receptor beta chains from one sample sequenced in a study of cytomegalovirus exposure and HLA in healthy donors. It was with 60 Vbeta and 13 Jbeta primers that the PCR ran. Sequencing used immunoSEQ multiplex PCR; TCRdb keeps in-frame clones, though not all of them. The sample has roughly 120,000 clones; 65% to 80% are singletons. The material sequenced was PBMCs. The receptors were gathered from a man aged 18-30 years in good health and CMV-seropositive.

J is TRBJ2-2 and V is TRBV21-1; TRBD2 is the table's D call and was not checked against the DNA. TRBV21-1 is a recognized pseudogene. This CDR3 is 19 amino acids long. In DNA, the CDR3 is TGTGCCAGCAGCTCGAAGGAAGGTACTAGCGGGAGTTTTACCGGGGAGCTGTTTTTT. Amino acids: CASSSKEGTSGSFTGELFF.

The gene calls are TRBV7-9 and TRBJ1-1, with TRBD1 as a possible D gene (6 bases). The V gene's germline CDR1 is SEHNR and CDR2 FQNEAQ (reference sequence). The length of the CDR3 is 12 residues. V was trimmed by 1 base and J by 11 bases, leaving 11 bases between them. CDR3 in amino acids: CASSLGGLGAFF. In DNA form, the CDR3 reads TGTGCCAGCAGCTTAGGGGGGCTAGGGGCTTTCTTT.

A few counts support this clone. CDR3 nucleotides: TGTGCCAGCAGTCCTACAGGGGCCAATGAGCAGTTCTTC. It encodes CASSPTGANEQFF. The chain carries TRBV6-4 and TRBJ2-1; 7 bases are a match to TRBD1. The CDR3 sequence is 13 residues long. Germline assignment: CDR1 MRHNA and CDR2 SNTAGT. J was trimmed by 6 bases and V by 5 bases; bases with no gene match: 4.

The chain recombines TRBV7-6 with TRBJ2-2, with D possibly matching TRBD2 (5 bases). Germline V gene lookup returns CDR1 SGHVS and CDR2 FNYEAQ. This CDR3 has 14 residues. Trimming took off 6 bases at V and 5 bases at J, with 13 bases between the two ends. In DNA, the CDR3 is TGTGCCAGCAGTTCCCGACCGGGGACCGGGGAGCTGTTTTTT. This encodes CASSSRPGTGELFF.

The gene calls are TRBV27 and TRBJ2-7; weak D call: TRBD1 (6 bases). Looked up from germline, CDR1 is MNHEY and CDR2 is SMNVEV (reference sequence). The CDR3 has 16 residues. V lost 6 bases and J 0 bases, leaving 18 bases between the germline ends. DNA for the CDR3: TGTGCCAGCAGCCAAAGGGGCACAGGGAGCTCCTACGAGCAGTACTTC. Amino acid sequence: CASSQRGTGSSYEQYF.